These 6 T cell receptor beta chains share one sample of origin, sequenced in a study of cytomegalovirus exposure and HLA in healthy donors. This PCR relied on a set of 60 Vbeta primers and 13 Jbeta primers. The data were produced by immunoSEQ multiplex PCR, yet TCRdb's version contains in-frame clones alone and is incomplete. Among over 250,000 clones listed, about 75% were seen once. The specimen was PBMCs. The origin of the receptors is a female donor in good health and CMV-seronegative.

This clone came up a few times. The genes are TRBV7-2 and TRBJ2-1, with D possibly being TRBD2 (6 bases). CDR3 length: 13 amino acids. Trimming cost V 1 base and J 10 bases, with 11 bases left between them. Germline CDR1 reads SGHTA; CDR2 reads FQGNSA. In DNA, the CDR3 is TGTGCCAGCAGCTTAGGGGGTGGGAGGGAGCAGTTCTTC. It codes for CASSLGGGREQFF.

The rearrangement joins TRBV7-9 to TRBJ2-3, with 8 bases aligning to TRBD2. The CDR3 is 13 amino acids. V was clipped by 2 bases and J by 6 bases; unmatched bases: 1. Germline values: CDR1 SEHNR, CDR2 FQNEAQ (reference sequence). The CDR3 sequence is CASSLPGGDTQYF. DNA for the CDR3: TGTGCCAGCAGCTTACCGGGGGGGGATACGCAGTATTTT.

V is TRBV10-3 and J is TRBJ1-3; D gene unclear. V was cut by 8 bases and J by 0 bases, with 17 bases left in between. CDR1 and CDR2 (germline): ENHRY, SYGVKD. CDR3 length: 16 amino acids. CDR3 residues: CAIGPTSGSSGNTIYF. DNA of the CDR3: TGTGCCATCGGGCCCACATCGGGGAGCTCTGGAAACACCATATATTTT.

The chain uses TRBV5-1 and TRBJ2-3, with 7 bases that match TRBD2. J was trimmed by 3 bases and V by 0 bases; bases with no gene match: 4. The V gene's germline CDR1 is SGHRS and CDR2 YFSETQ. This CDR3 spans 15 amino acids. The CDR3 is CASSLDQRGTDTQYF. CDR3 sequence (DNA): TGCGCCAGCAGCTTGGATCAGCGGGGAACAGATACGCAGTATTTT.

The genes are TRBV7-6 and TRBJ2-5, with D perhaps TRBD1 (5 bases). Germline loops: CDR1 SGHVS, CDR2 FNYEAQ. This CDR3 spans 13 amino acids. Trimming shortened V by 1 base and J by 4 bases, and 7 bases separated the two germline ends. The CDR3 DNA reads TGTGCCAGCAGCTTAGACAGGACAGAGACCCAGTACTTC. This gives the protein CASSLDRTETQYF.

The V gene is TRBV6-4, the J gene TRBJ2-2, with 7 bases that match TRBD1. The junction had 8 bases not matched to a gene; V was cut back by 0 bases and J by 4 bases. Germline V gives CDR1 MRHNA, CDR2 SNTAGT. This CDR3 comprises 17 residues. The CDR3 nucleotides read TGTGCCAGCAGTGACTCGATCGAGGGGGCCGGCACCGGGGAGCTGTTTTTT. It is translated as CASSDSIEGAGTGELFF.